The 4 T cell receptor beta chains below were found in one sample sequenced in a study of OX40 agonist ivuxolimab in advanced cancers. Assay used: immunoSEQ multiplex PCR; TCRdb lists only in-frame clones, some missing. The sample has roughly 40,000 clones, 90% seen once. The sample was CD4+ or CD8+ T cells sorted from blood, taken in a trial of the OX40 agonist ivuxolimab. These receptors originate from an adult with an advanced solid tumor such as melanoma, head and neck, liver or kidney cancer.

This chain links TRBV28 with TRBJ1-2; TRBD1 matches at 9 bases. V gave up 4 bases and J gave up 8 bases; unmatched junction bases: 5. The CDR3 extends over 13 amino acids. CDR1 is MDHEN, CDR2 SYDVKM, per germline. The DNA for the CDR3 is TGTGCCAGCAGTTGGGGGACAGGGAAAGGCTACACCTTC. Amino acids: CASSWGTGKGYTF.

The chain has TRBV4-1 and TRBJ1-4; 9 bases are a match to TRBD1. Germline V gene data show CDR1 as MGHRA and CDR2 as YSYEKL. This CDR3 has 15 residues. V shed 4 bases and J 3 bases; nucleotides not matched to a gene: 3. CDR3 coding DNA: TGCGCCAGCAGCCCACAGGGGGCGCCTAATGAAAAACTGTTTTTT. This encodes CASSPQGAPNEKLFF.

This clone was recorded a few times. The chain couples TRBV10-1 to TRBJ2-3, with D perhaps TRBD1 or TRBD2 (5 bases each). Germline CDR1 reads WNHNN; CDR2 reads SYGVQD (reference sequence). V shed 0 bases and J shed 4 bases, with 14 bases lying between them. There are 16 residues in the CDR3. The CDR3 spells CASSESVGVGADTQYF. The CDR3 DNA follows: TGCGCCAGCAGTGAGTCGGTTGGGGTGGGGGCAGATACGCAGTATTTT.

The gene calls are TRBV11-2 and TRBJ1-2; 8 bases are shared with TRBD1. Per the germline V gene, CDR1 is SGHAT and CDR2 is FQNNGV. This CDR3 region has 14 residues. V was pared by 2 bases and J by 7 bases, with 6 bases of the junction left unmatched. In nucleotides, the CDR3 is TGTGCCAGCAGCTTATCAGGGGGCGCGTTTGGCTACACCTTC. It yields the protein CASSLSGGAFGYTF. Based on the CDR3 plus reference TRBV11-2 and TRBJ1-2, the full variable domain is EAGVAQSPRYKIIEKRQSVAFWCNPISGHATLYWYQQILGQGPKLLIQFQNNGVVDDSQLPKDRFSAERLKGVDSTLKIQPAKLEDSAVYLCASSLSGGAFGYTFGSGTRLTVV.